This record covers a single T cell receptor (beta chain). Its specificity is not known. Since a much larger clone is just one base distant, this may be a read error. Other DNA variants within this sample encode the same CDR3. This specimen belongs to a study of shared clonotypes between healthy human individuals. Libraries were prepared by immunoSEQ multiplex PCR; TCRdb keeps only in-frame clonotypes and omits some of them. The sample has around 980,000 clones, around 82% seen once. Study results and limitations: Apart from blood, nothing was sampled; tissue repertoires likely differ.

Germline CDR1 MNHNS, CDR2 SASEGT. This CDR3 is built from 16 residues. Those who donated were healthy HIV-negative adults, with no recent acute infections or vaccinations reported. A CD45RA-negative memory subset and a CD45RA+ naive subset were separated from the CD4+ cells. The sequence was collected from a man younger than 35 in good health. Some clones in this sample may be carry-over from other donors' samples. Input material: memory CD4+ T cells from PBMCs. The subset: CD45RA-negative fraction. This rearrangement joins TRBV6-1 to TRBJ2-5; 7 bases map to TRBD1. The CDR3 DNA sequence: TGTGCCAGCAGTGACTTCCTACAGGGGCTCGGAGAGACTCAGTACTTC. This sequence encodes CASSDFLQGLGETQYF.